The clone carrying this T cell receptor (beta chain) was recorded only once. Its antigen is not identified. CD4+ cells were split into CD45RA+ naive and CD45RA-negative memory subsets. CDR1 is SGHDT and CDR2 is YYEEEE in the germline V gene. V shed 4 bases, J shed 4 bases, and the junction held 4 bases outside the gene matches. The CDR3 is made up of 13 amino acids. The data stem from a study of shared clonotypes between healthy human individuals. Overall study findings and caveats: For sorted subsets, rarefaction showed incomplete sequencing despite large depth. Non-shared clonotypes showed lower generation probabilities than clonotypes common to all four donors.

Repertoires were generated with immunoSEQ multiplex PCR, while TCRdb's copy carries only in-frame clones and drops some. The profile shows some 2,400,000 clones, 95% of them singletons. The TCR comes from a man younger than 35 in good health. V usage is TRBV5-6 and J usage is TRBJ1-1, with TRBD1 matching 7 bases. Sequencing was done on a sample of naive CD4+ T cells sorted from blood. Regarding subset: CD45RA+ positively selected. CDR3 protein: CASSTDRITEAFF. The CDR3 DNA reads TGTGCCAGCAGCACGGACAGGATCACTGAAGCTTTCTTT.